This TCR beta chain was retrieved from a study of Ad26.COV2.S vaccination and SARS-CoV-2 variants. Overall study: Doses of Ad26.COV2.S were injected into muscle once or twice, 56 days apart. Study conclusions and caveats: CD8+ and CD4+ T cells specific for spike reportedly responded with substantial breadth after vaccination.

The data were produced by immunoSEQ multiplex PCR, yet TCRdb's version contains in-frame clones alone and is incomplete. This sample has about 320,000 clones; 86% occur once, and the top ten carry approximately 2%. Treatment: over 15 received Ad26.COV2.S at low or high dose, single or two shots; roughly 5 received placebo; per-sample allocation not given. All samples were drawn on day 63, counting from the first vaccine or placebo injection. Expression of Wuhan-strain SARS-CoV-2 spike came from the Ad26 vector that formed the vaccine. This clone was seen a single time. Its antigen remains unidentified. This TCR came from a person between 18 and 65 years old who received the Ad26.COV2.S COVID-19 vaccine or a placebo. Source: peripheral blood, taken in a trial of Ad26.COV2.S vaccine versus placebo.

CDR3 residues: CASSVGDRLSGNTIYF. CDR3 sequence (DNA): TGTGCCAGCAGCGTAGGCGACCGGCTCTCTGGAAACACCATATATTTT. This sequence joins TRBV9 and TRBJ1-3; D gene uncertain. The CDR3 has 16 amino acids. CDR1 and CDR2 (germline): SGDLS, YYNGEE. Trimming removed 0 bases at V and 0 bases at J, with 10 bases between. The full variable domain, its missing parts supplied by reference TRBV9 and TRBJ1-3, is DSGVTQTPKHLITATGQRVTLRCSPRSGDLSVYWYQQSLDQGLQFLIQYYNGEERAKGNILERFSAQQFPDLHSELNLSSLELGDSALYFCASSVGDRLSGNTIYFGEGSWLTVV.